These 22 T cell receptor beta chains were sequenced from one sample in a study of T-cell reconstitution after alpha-beta-depleted transplantation in children (dated by TCRdb to about 2016). The library relied on PCR. Instrument on record: Illumina HiSeq 2500. TCR libraries were prepared with molecular barcoding, using unique molecular identifiers to normalize TCRbeta repertoire quantification. In-frame beta chains were kept once TCRdb had trimmed the public reads at Q25 with fastp and called clones with MiXCR. Each CDR3 protein appears once, grouped with its most common genes and DNA. Present in this sample are around 440,000 distinct CDR3 sequences, more than 9% of which were seen just once. Just over 2% of the sample is in the top ten clones. Explained via the paper, the treatment or condition label denotes: allogeneic hematopoietic cell transplantation with graft depleted of TCRalphabeta T cells and CD19 B cells.

The specimen comprised PBMCs, sampled before TCRalphabeta/CD19-depleted stem cell transplant. The receptors come from a child aged 2 to 15 with inherited bone marrow failure, due to receive a stem cell transplant.

Here the CDR3 reads CASSLETGSLEHF. CDR3 nucleotides: TGTGCCAGCAGCTTAGAGACTGGGAGCCTTGAGCATTTT. The V gene is TRBV7-9, the J gene TRBJ1-5; unclear D gene. Trimming took 1 base from V and 14 from J, leaving 15 bases between them. The CDR3 spans 13 residues. Germline CDR1 is SEHNR and CDR2 is FQNEAQ (reference sequence).

At least ten counts were recorded for this clonotype. The chain uses TRBV20-1 and TRBJ1-5; tentative D call: TRBD1 (5 bases). The CDR3 spans 14 residues. With 4 bases removed from V and 5 bases from J, the gap between germline ends came to 15 bases. Germline V gene sequence: CDR1 DFQATT, CDR2 SNEGSKA (reference sequence). This CDR3 reads CSATGRGSHQPQHF. CDR3 nucleotide sequence: TGCAGTGCTACCGGACGGGGGAGTCATCAGCCCCAGCATTTT.

The chain combines TRBV14 with TRBJ2-4, with D perhaps assigned TRBD1 or TRBD2 (5 bases each). Trimming removed 0 bases from V and 7 bases from J, with 19 bases in between. Germline values: CDR1 SGHDN, CDR2 FVKESK. The CDR3 length is 17 residues. CDR3 residues: CASSQDPPGRGRNIQYF. CDR3 DNA: TGTGCCAGCAGCCAAGATCCGCCAGGGCGCGGGCGGAACATTCAGTACTTC.

CDR3 loop: CSAVVGAGYGYTF. In DNA form, the CDR3 reads TGCAGTGCAGTGGTTGGCGCAGGGTATGGCTACACCTTC. This chain joins TRBV20-1 and TRBJ1-2; the D gene is possibly TRBD1 (5 bases). V was shortened by 6 bases and J by 5 bases, with 16 bases between the two germline ends. Per germline, CDR1 DFQATT and CDR2 SNEGSKA (reference sequence). The CDR3 is 13 amino acids.

This clonotype was counted a single time. This may stem from a read error, because a much larger clone lies one nucleotide away. The gene calls are TRBV29-1 and TRBJ2-7, with TRBD1 matching over 7 bases. The CDR3 spans 13 residues. From germline, CDR1 is SQVTM and CDR2 ANQGSEA. Germline trimming cut 3 bases from V and 0 bases from J; bases unmatched to any gene: 2. Here the CDR3 reads CSVDGTDSYEQYF. The CDR3 DNA follows: TGCAGCGTTGACGGGACAGACTCCTACGAGCAGTACTTC.

The chain has TRBV7-9 and TRBJ2-1, with a tentative D call TRBD2 (5 bases). Germline V CDR1 and CDR2: SEHNR, FQNEAQ (reference sequence). The V end lost 5 bases, the J end lost 4 bases, and 24 bases lay between the germline ends. This CDR3 has 18 residues. CDR3 nucleotide sequence: TGTGCCAGCAGCCACACAAGAGAGGGCCCCTTTGGGTACAATGAGCAGTTCTTC. Encoded protein: CASSHTREGPFGYNEQFF.

This chain links TRBV7-6 with TRBJ2-3; D call uncertain. V was clipped by 4 bases and J by 0 bases, with 11 bases between them. The V gene's germline CDR1 is SGHVS and CDR2 FNYEAQ. The CDR3 contains 15 residues. The CDR3 coding sequence is TGTGCCAGCAGCTCGGCAGCGACAAGCACAGATACGCAGTATTTT. It encodes CASSSAATSTDTQYF.

The table lists this clonotype with many counts. The chain uses TRBV5-1 and TRBJ2-1; D gene unclear. Per the germline V gene, CDR1 is SGHRS and CDR2 is YFSETQ. The CDR3 has 15 amino acids. V was pared by 6 bases and J by 0 bases, with 13 bases between. CDR3 sequence (DNA): TGCGCCAGCAAGTCGGGCCAGAGCTCCTACAATGAGCAGTTCTTC. This sequence encodes CASKSGQSSYNEQFF.

Points on this clonotype: A read error may be the cause here, since a much bigger clone is one base away. The rearrangement links TRBV4-3 to TRBJ2-7; TRBD2 aligns across 9 bases. With V trimmed by 0 bases and J by 3 bases, 9 bases remained unmatched. The CDR3 has 17 amino acids. Germline V gene sequence: CDR1 LGHNA, CDR2 YSLEER. CDR3 bases: TGCGCCAGCAGCCAAGATAGGACTAGCGCGAGCTTCTACGAGCAGTACTTC. It is translated as CASSQDRTSASFYEQYF.

The V and J genes are TRBV29-1 and TRBJ2-7; 7 positions match TRBD2. This CDR3 spans 15 amino acids. J lost 0 bases, V lost 5 bases, and 10 bases had no gene match. Germline CDR1 is SQVTM and CDR2 is ANQGSEA. The CDR3 nucleotides are TGCAGCGTTACTCCCGCTAGCGGATCCTCCTACGAGCAGTACTTC. Encoded protein: CSVTPASGSSYEQYF.

Details on this clonotype: One junction end disagrees with the germline gene, perhaps due to a read error. J is TRBJ2-1 and V is TRBV20-1; a possible D gene is TRBD2 (6 bases). In germline, CDR1 is DFQATT, CDR2 SNEGSKA (reference sequence). The CDR3 sequence is 12 residues long. The CDR3 sequence: CSARDRGLSYVF. The CDR3 DNA reads TGCAGTGCTAGAGATCGCGGACTATCCTATGTCTTC.

CDR3 loop: CAWSVGPQQYF. For the CDR3, the DNA is TGTGCCTGGAGTGTCGGCCCACAGCAGTACTTC. This chain connects TRBV30 to TRBJ2-7; D unresolved. Per the germline V gene, CDR1 is GTSNPN and CDR2 is SVGIG (reference sequence). V was pared by 0 bases and J by 8 bases, with 8 bases between. The CDR3 is 11 residues long.

V gene TRBV12-3 or TRBV12-4 combines with J gene TRBJ1-5, with 8 bases matching TRBD1. Trimming cost V 2 bases and J 0 bases; bases outside gene matches: 12. The CDR3 runs 19 residues. CDR3 protein: CASSLRGRTGRNSNQPQHF. Written as DNA, the CDR3 is TGTGCCAGCAGTTTAAGGGGAAGGACAGGGCGGAATAGCAATCAGCCCCAGCATTTT.

There are many counts of this clonotype. V gene TRBV7-9 combines with J gene TRBJ1-4; D is unresolved. The V end was cut by 4 bases, the J end by 8 bases, with 20 bases between. The CDR3 loop spans 16 amino acids. CDR1 is SEHNR and CDR2 is FQNEAQ in the germline V gene (reference sequence). CDR3: CASSSKNGEGSEKLFF. In DNA, the CDR3 is TGTGCCAGCAGCTCGAAGAACGGCGAAGGGTCGGAAAAACTGTTTTTT.

V gene TRBV12-3 or TRBV12-4 combines with J gene TRBJ2-1; D is undetermined. Deletions cut 7 bases from V and 5 bases from J, with 9 bases between. The CDR3 covers 12 residues. CDR3 in amino acids: CASKLTNNEQFF. CDR3 nucleotides: TGTGCCAGCAAGTTAACAAACAATGAGCAGTTCTTC.

This clonotype was detected only a few times. This sequence joins TRBV4-3 and TRBJ2-7, with D hard to call. Trimming pared 0 bases from V and 3 bases from J, leaving 15 bases between. The germline CDR1 and CDR2 sequences are LGHNA and YSLEER. CDR3 length: 16 residues. The CDR3 DNA follows: TGCGCCAGCAGCCAAGATGGTTGGGATCTAGTCTACGAGCAGTACTTC. Translated, it gives CASSQDGWDLVYEQYF.

At least ten counts were recorded for this clonotype. The chain employs TRBV21-1 and TRBJ2-2; the table's TRBD1 call for D was not verified on the DNA. TRBV21-1 is an annotated pseudogene. The CDR3 covers 16 residues. This chain's CDR3 is CASSKVPGVNTGELFF. The CDR3 nucleotides read TGTGCCAGCAGCAAAGTTCCCGGGGTCAACACCGGGGAGCTGTTTTTT.

This clonotype was picked up a small number of times. V usage is TRBV15 and J usage is TRBJ2-5; 10 positions agree with TRBD2. The germline gives CDR1 LNHNV, CDR2 YYDKDF (reference sequence). The CDR3 totals 14 residues. J lost 5 bases, V lost 7 bases, and 7 bases had no gene match. The CDR3 here is CATKASGSEETQYF. For the CDR3, the DNA is TGTGCCACCAAGGCTAGCGGGAGCGAGGAGACCCAGTACTTC.

A note on this clonotype: Given a much more abundant clone one base away, this may be a read error. The rearrangement uses TRBV25-1 and TRBJ1-2; D is undetermined. Germline V gene data show CDR1 as MGHDK and CDR2 as SYGVNS. The CDR3 covers 15 residues. V lost 4 bases and J lost 3, with 15 bases in between. Here the CDR3 reads CASSALPDMDYGYTF. CDR3 in DNA: TGTGCCAGCAGTGCCCTCCCTGACATGGACTATGGCTACACCTTC.

The chain carries TRBV19 and TRBJ2-2; no clear D. The V end was cut by 8 bases, the J end by 4 bases, with 8 bases between. This CDR3 is 12 amino acids long. CDR1 is LNHDA, CDR2 SQIVND, per germline (reference sequence). CDR3 protein: CASGPGTGELFF. As DNA, the CDR3 is TGTGCCAGTGGGCCGGGCACCGGGGAGCTGTTTTTT.

The chain uses TRBV3-1 and TRBJ1-1, with D uncertain. V gave up 2 bases and J gave up 2 bases, with 9 bases separating them. CDR3 length equals 14 residues. Germline assignment: CDR1 LGHDT and CDR2 YNNKEL (reference sequence). CDR3 coding DNA: TGTGCCAGCAGCCAATGGCAGGTTAACACTGAAGCTTTCTTT. It is translated as CASSQWQVNTEAFF.

The gene calls are TRBV7-2 and TRBJ2-2; D remains ambiguous. This CDR3 region has 13 residues. CDR1 is SGHTA and CDR2 is FQGNSA in the germline V gene. V was clipped by 3 bases and J by 9 bases, with 11 bases between them. The CDR3 sequence: CASSLGLGWELFF. CDR3 DNA: TGTGCCAGCAGCTTGGGCTTGGGTTGGGAGCTGTTTTTT.